Below, 15 T cell receptor beta chains from the same sample are listed, as sequenced in a study of blood T cell repertoires in COVID-19. Produced via immunoSEQ multiplex PCR; TCRdb's table is partial and in-frame only. The repertoire includes 250,000 to 350,000 clones, over 75% of them detected once, and roughly 0.94% sits in the top ten. The sample taken for sequencing was peripheral blood. The receptors here all came from a human donor with COVID-19, enrolled during active disease. The donor label of this sample is uncertain.

V and J are TRBV30 and TRBJ1-6; D is perhaps TRBD1 (5 bases). The V and J ends lost 2 bases and 7 bases respectively, with 9 bases between them. The CDR3 covers 13 residues. Per germline, CDR1 GTSNPN and CDR2 SVGIG (reference sequence). The CDR3 DNA reads as TGTGCCTGGAGTTCGGACAAGAATTCACCCCTCCACTTT. Protein: CAWSSDKNSPLHF. Full variable domain (outside the CDR3, taken from reference TRBV30 and TRBJ1-6): SQTIHQWPATLVQPVGSPLSLECTVEGTSNPNLYWYRQAAGRGLQLLFYSVGIGQISSEVPQNLSASRPQDRQFILSSKKLLLSDSGFYLCAWSSDKNSPLHFGNGTRLTVT.

Note on this clone: This sample also contains other DNA sequences that code for the same CDR3. CDR3 sequence: CASSLGQGAGQPQHF. In nucleotides, the CDR3 is TGCGCCAGCAGCTTGGGACAGGGGGCCGGGCAGCCCCAGCATTTT. This rearrangement joins TRBV5-1 to TRBJ1-5; TRBD1 agrees at 10 bases. Germline assignment: CDR1 SGHRS and CDR2 YFSETQ. This CDR3 has 15 amino acids. V dropped 0 bases and J dropped 7; count of bases not matched to a gene: 4.

This rearrangement joins TRBV7-9 to TRBJ2-1; the D gene is possibly TRBD1 (6 bases). With 8 bases removed from V and 3 bases from J, the gap between germline ends came to 17 bases. Germline CDR1 and CDR2: SEHNR and FQNEAQ (reference sequence). CDR3 length: 15 amino acids. This CDR3 is CASLSDSRIYNEQFF. The CDR3 nucleotides are TGTGCCAGCCTCTCGGACAGTAGAATCTACAATGAGCAGTTCTTC.

CDR3 nucleotide sequence: TGCAGCGTTGAGGGGAGTTCCTGGCCTGGCGATGAGCAGTTCTTC. It codes for CSVEGSSWPGDEQFF. The genes are TRBV29-1 and TRBJ2-1, with D maybe TRBD2 (5 bases). Trimming removed 3 bases at V and 8 bases at J, with 20 bases between. CDR1 and CDR2 from the germline V gene are SQVTM and ANQGSEA. The CDR3 runs to 15 residues.

This clone was counted once. The chain joins TRBV27 to TRBJ1-6, with a tentative D call TRBD1 (6 bases). Germline V gene lookup returns CDR1 MNHEY and CDR2 SMNVEV (reference sequence). This CDR3 has 14 amino acids. V lost 6 bases and J 7 bases, leaving 13 bases between the germline ends. CDR3: CASSPTGPNSPLHF. DNA for the CDR3: TGTGCCAGCAGCCCCACAGGGCCCAATTCACCCCTCCACTTT.

The chain links TRBV9 to TRBJ2-3, with 9 bases aligning to TRBD2. Germline loops: CDR1 SGDLS, CDR2 YYNGEE. V trimming: 0 bases; J trimming: 6 bases; junction bases outside the gene matches: 5. The CDR3 spans 15 residues. The CDR3 DNA reads TGTGCCAGCAGCGTAGACGGCGGGAGGGTTGATACGCAGTATTTT. Residues: CASSVDGGRVDTQYF.

This clone occurred once. The chain links TRBV5-6 to TRBJ2-7; D perhaps matches TRBD2 (7 bases). Trimming shortened V by 4 bases and J by 3 bases, and 11 bases separated the two germline ends. CDR3 length: 13 residues. Germline values: CDR1 SGHDT, CDR2 YYEEEE. The CDR3 sequence: CASSTRGGYEQYF. The CDR3 region has the DNA TGTGCCAGCAGCACGAGGGGGGGCTACGAGCAGTACTTC.

The rearrangement joins TRBV7-8 to TRBJ2-3; 15 positions agree with TRBD2. This CDR3 is 19 amino acids long. CDR1 and CDR2 from the germline V gene are SGHVS and FQNEAQ. Trimming cost V 2 bases and J 5 bases; bases outside gene matches: 11. The CDR3 region is CASSLTIGLAGGGGDTQYF. CDR3 nucleotides: TGTGCCAGCAGCTTAACAATCGGACTAGCGGGAGGGGGGGGAGATACGCAGTATTTT.

This chain uses TRBV19 with TRBJ2-1; 7 bases fit TRBD1. This CDR3 has 15 amino acids. From germline, CDR1 is LNHDA and CDR2 SQIVND (reference sequence). The junction had 5 bases not matched to a gene; V was cut back by 6 bases and J by 0 bases. Here the CDR3 reads CASRGQASSYNEQFF. As DNA, the CDR3 is TGTGCCAGTAGAGGACAGGCAAGCTCCTACAATGAGCAGTTCTTC.

This chain uses TRBV21-1 with TRBJ2-5; the table's D gene call, TRBD2, was not cross checked with the DNA. TRBV21-1 is an annotated pseudogene. This CDR3 has 15 amino acids. Here the CDR3 DNA reads TGTGCCAGCAGCGCGCCCGGGACTCCGTATAGGACCCAGTACTTC. Residues: CASSAPGTPYRTQYF.

The chain recombines TRBV27 with TRBJ1-1, with 8 bases lining up with TRBD1. CDR3 size: 15 residues. V trimming: 2 bases; J trimming: 5 bases; junction bases outside the gene matches: 7. Germline CDR1 reads MNHEY; CDR2 reads SMNVEV (reference sequence). CDR3: CASSLRATGGTEAFF. The CDR3 DNA sequence: TGTGCCAGCAGTTTAAGGGCTACAGGGGGGACTGAAGCTTTCTTT.

The gene calls are TRBV27 and TRBJ2-2; TRBD2 matches at 14 bases. CDR1 is MNHEY and CDR2 is SMNVEV in the germline V gene (reference sequence). The CDR3 spans 17 residues. Germline trimming cut 1 base from V and 7 bases from J; bases unmatched to any gene: 5. CDR3 protein: CASSLWTSGGRGGELFF. CDR3 in DNA: TGTGCCAGCAGTTTATGGACTAGCGGGGGGAGAGGCGGGGAGCTGTTTTTT.

This sequence joins TRBV6-2 or TRBV6-3 and TRBJ1-1; tentatively, D is TRBD1 (6 bases). The germline V gene encodes CDR1 MNHEY and CDR2 SVGEGT. CDR3 length equals 17 residues. Trimming took 5 bases from V and 1 from J, leaving 20 bases between them. This chain's CDR3 is CASSQTGGRPQNTEAFF. The CDR3 DNA is TGTGCCAGCAGTCAGACAGGCGGTCGCCCGCAGAACACTGAAGCTTTCTTT.

This chain uses TRBV7-9 with TRBJ1-2; D uncertain. Germline CDR1 and CDR2: SEHNR and FQNEAQ (reference sequence). V lost 1 base and J 8 bases, leaving 11 bases between the germline ends. CDR3 size: 13 residues. The CDR3 DNA is TGTGCCAGCAGCTTAGACAAAGTTATCGGCTACACCTTC. Amino acid sequence: CASSLDKVIGYTF.

The chain uses TRBV5-5 and TRBJ1-2; weak D call: TRBD1 (5 bases). Trimming left V 0 bases short and J 4 bases short, with 10 bases between. CDR3 size: 14 residues. Per germline, CDR1 SGHKS and CDR2 YYEKEE (reference sequence). The CDR3 here is CASSLDRMGYGYTF. CDR3 bases: TGTGCCAGCAGCTTGGACAGGATGGGCTATGGCTACACCTTC.